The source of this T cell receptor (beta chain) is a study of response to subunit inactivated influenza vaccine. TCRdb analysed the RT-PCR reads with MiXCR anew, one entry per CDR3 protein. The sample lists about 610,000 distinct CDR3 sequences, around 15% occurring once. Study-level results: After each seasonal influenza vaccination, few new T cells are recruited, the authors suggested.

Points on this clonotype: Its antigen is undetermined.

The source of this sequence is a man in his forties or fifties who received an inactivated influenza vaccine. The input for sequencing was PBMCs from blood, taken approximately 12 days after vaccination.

The CDR3 loop is CASRKAGRQPQHF. The CDR3 nucleotides are TGTGCCAGCAGGAAGGCAGGCCGTCAGCCCCAGCATTTT. This chain uses TRBV28 with TRBJ1-5; D gene unclear. The CDR3 consists of 13 residues. V was cut by 6 bases and J by 6 bases, with 12 bases left in between. CDR1 and CDR2 (germline): MDHEN, SYDVKM.